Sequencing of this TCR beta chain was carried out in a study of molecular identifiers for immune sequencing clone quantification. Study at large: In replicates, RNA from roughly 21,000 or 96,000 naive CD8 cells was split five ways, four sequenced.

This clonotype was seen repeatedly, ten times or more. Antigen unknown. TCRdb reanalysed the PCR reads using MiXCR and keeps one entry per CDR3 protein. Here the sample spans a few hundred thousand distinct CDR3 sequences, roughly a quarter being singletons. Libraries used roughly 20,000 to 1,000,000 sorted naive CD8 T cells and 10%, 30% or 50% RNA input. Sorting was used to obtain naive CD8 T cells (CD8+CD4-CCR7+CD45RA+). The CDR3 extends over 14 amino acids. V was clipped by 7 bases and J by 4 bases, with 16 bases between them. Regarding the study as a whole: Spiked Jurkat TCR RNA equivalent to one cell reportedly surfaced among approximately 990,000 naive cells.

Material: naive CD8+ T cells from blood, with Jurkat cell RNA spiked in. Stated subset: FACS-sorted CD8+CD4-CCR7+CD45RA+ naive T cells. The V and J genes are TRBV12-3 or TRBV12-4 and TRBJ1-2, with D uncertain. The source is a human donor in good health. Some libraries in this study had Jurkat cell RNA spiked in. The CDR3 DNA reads TGTGCCAGCACTCCCCATTCTTGGCTCTATGGCTACACCTTC. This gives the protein CASTPHSWLYGYTF.